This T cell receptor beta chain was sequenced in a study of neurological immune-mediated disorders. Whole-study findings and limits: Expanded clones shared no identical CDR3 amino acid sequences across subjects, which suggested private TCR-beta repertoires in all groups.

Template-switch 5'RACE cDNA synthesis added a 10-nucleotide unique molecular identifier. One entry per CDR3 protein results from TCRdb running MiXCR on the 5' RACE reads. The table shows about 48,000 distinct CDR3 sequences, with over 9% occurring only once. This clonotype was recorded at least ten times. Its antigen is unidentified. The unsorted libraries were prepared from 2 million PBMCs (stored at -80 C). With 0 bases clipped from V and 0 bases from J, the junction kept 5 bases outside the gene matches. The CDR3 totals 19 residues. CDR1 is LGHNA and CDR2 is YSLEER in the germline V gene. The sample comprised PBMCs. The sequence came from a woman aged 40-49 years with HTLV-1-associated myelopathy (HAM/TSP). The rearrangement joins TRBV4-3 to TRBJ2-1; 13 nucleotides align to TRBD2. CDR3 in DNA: TGCGCCAGCAGCCAAGATGGGGGACTAGCGGGGTCCTCCTACAATGAGCAGTTCTTC. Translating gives CASSQDGGLAGSSYNEQFF.